The entry that follows covers one T cell receptor (beta chain) sequence. With random hexamers, 0.5 to 1 ug RNA was reverse transcribed. One entry per CDR3 protein results from TCRdb running MiXCR on the immunoSEQ multiplex PCR reads. The table includes roughly 150,000 distinct CDR3 sequences, 94% detected once. This record comes from a study of CD8 T cells in Susac syndrome. The CDR3 has 14 amino acids. The V end lost 0 bases, the J end lost 2 bases, and 9 bases lay between the germline ends. Per the germline V gene, CDR1 is GTSNPN and CDR2 is SVGIG (reference sequence). Sequencing of TCR beta was performed on blood CD8+ and CD4+ T cells. The multiple sclerosis control group was made up of treatment-naive patients with stable or active relapsing-remitting disease.

The sequence was collected from a human donor with multiple sclerosis. Sequenced: CD4+ T cells from PBMCs. The rearrangement uses TRBV30 and TRBJ2-3, with D tentatively TRBD2 (5 bases). The CDR3 DNA follows: TGTGCCTGGAGTGTGCGACTAAACACAGATACGCAGTATTTT. Protein: CAWSVRLNTDTQYF.